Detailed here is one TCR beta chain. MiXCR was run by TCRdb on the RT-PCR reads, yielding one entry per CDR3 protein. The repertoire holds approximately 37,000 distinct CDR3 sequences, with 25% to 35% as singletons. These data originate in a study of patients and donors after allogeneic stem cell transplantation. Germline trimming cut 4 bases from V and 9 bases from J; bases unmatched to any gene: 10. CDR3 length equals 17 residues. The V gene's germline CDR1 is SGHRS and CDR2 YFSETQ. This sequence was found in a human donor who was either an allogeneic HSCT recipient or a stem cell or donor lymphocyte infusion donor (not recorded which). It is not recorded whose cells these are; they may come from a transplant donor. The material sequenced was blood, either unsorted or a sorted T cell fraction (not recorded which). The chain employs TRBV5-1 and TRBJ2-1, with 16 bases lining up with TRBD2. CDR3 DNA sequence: TGCGCCAGCAGCGGCGGGACTAGCGGGAGGGAGCAGGGTGAGCAGTTCTTC. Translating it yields CASSGGTSGREQGEQFF.